This T cell receptor beta chain was recovered during a study of monozygotic twins with inflammatory bowel disease. TCRdb reprocessed the 5' RACE reads, keeping one entry per CDR3 protein, no DNA. The table counts around 380,000 distinct CDR3 sequences; roughly 2.5% lies in the top ten. In germline, CDR1 is SGHDT, CDR2 YYEEEE. The CDR3 covers 14 residues. The chain recombines TRBV5-6 with TRBJ1-4; the D call of TRBD1 rests on TCRdb alone, since no DNA is present to check it. This clonotype originated in a human donor with ulcerative colitis or Crohn's disease, or a healthy co-twin of an affected twin (not recorded which). Specimen: blood. The CDR3 sequence: CASSFIRGNEKLFF.